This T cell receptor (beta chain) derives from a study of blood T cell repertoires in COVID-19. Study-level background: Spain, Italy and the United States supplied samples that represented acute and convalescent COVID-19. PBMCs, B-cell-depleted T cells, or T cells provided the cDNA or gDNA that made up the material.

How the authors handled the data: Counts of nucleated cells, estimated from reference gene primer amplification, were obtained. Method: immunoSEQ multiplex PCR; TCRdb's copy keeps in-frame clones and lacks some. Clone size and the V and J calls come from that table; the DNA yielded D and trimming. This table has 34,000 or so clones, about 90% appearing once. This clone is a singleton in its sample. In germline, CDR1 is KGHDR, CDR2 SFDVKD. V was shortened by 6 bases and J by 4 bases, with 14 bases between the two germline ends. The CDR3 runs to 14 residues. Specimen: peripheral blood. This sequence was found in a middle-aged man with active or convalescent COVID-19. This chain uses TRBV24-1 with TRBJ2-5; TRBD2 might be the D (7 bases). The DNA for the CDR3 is TGTGCCACCAGTCGTGACGGGGGGCTAGAGACCCAGTACTTC. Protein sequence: CATSRDGGLETQYF.